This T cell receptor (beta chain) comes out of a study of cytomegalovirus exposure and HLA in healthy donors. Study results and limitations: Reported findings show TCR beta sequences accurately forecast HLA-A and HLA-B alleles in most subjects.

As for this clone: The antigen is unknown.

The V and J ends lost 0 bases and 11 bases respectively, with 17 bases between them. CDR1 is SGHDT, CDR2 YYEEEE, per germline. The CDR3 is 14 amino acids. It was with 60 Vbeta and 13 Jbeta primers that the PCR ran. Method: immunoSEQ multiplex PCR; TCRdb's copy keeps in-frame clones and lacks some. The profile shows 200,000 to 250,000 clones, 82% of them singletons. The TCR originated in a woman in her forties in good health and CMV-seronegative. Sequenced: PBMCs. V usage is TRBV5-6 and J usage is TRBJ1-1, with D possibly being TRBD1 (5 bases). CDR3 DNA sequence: TGTGCCAGCAGCTTGGGCGGGGACTCCGATGGGGCTTTCTTT. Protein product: CASSLGGDSDGAFF.